This record concerns one T cell receptor beta chain sequence. These data originate in a study of technical replicates of blood from four donors. Generated by immunoSEQ multiplex PCR, the TCRdb table keeps only in-frame clones and is missing some. The sample shows 60,000 to 80,000 clones, more than 85% of them seen only once. The V end lost 2 bases, the J end lost 4 bases, and 12 bases lay between the germline ends. Per the germline V gene, CDR1 is SGDLS and CDR2 is YYNGEE. CDR3 size: 14 residues. The sequencing input was PBMCs. V gene TRBV9 combines with J gene TRBJ1-2; unclear D gene. This clonotype was obtained from a human donor in good health. Some clones in this sample may be carry-over from other donors' samples. CDR3 bases: TGTGCCAGCAGCGTTGCAGGCCTCTCCTATGGCTACACCTTC. Protein sequence: CASSVAGLSYGYTF.